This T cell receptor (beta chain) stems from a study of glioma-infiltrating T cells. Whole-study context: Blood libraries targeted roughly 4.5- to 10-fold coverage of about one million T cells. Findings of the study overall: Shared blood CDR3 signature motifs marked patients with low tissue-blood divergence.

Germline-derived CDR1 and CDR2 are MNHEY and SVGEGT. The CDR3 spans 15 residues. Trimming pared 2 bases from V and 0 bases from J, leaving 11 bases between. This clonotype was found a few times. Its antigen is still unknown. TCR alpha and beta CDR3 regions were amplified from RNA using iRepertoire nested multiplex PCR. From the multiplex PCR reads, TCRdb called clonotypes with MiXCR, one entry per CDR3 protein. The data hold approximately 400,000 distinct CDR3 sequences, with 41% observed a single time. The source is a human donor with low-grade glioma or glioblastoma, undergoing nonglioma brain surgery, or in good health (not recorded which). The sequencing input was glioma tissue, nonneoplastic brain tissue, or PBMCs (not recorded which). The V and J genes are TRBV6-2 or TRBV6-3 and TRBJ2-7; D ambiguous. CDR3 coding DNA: TGTGCCAGCAGTTACGATGGATACAGCTCCTACGAGCAGTACTTC. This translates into CASSYDGYSSYEQYF.